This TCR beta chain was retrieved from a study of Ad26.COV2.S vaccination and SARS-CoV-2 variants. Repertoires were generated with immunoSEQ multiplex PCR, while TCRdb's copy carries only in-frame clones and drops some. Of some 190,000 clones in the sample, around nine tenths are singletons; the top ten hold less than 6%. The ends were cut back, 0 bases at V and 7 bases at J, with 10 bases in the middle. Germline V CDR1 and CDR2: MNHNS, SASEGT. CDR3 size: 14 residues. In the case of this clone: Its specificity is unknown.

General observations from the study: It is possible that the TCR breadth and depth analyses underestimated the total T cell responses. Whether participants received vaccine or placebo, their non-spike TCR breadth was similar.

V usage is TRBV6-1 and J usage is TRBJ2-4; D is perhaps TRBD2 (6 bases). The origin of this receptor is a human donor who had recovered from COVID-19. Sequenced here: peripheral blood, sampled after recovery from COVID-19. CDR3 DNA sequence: TGTGCCAGCAGTGAAGCTCGTGCGGGGAACATTCAGTACTTC. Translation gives CASSEARAGNIQYF.